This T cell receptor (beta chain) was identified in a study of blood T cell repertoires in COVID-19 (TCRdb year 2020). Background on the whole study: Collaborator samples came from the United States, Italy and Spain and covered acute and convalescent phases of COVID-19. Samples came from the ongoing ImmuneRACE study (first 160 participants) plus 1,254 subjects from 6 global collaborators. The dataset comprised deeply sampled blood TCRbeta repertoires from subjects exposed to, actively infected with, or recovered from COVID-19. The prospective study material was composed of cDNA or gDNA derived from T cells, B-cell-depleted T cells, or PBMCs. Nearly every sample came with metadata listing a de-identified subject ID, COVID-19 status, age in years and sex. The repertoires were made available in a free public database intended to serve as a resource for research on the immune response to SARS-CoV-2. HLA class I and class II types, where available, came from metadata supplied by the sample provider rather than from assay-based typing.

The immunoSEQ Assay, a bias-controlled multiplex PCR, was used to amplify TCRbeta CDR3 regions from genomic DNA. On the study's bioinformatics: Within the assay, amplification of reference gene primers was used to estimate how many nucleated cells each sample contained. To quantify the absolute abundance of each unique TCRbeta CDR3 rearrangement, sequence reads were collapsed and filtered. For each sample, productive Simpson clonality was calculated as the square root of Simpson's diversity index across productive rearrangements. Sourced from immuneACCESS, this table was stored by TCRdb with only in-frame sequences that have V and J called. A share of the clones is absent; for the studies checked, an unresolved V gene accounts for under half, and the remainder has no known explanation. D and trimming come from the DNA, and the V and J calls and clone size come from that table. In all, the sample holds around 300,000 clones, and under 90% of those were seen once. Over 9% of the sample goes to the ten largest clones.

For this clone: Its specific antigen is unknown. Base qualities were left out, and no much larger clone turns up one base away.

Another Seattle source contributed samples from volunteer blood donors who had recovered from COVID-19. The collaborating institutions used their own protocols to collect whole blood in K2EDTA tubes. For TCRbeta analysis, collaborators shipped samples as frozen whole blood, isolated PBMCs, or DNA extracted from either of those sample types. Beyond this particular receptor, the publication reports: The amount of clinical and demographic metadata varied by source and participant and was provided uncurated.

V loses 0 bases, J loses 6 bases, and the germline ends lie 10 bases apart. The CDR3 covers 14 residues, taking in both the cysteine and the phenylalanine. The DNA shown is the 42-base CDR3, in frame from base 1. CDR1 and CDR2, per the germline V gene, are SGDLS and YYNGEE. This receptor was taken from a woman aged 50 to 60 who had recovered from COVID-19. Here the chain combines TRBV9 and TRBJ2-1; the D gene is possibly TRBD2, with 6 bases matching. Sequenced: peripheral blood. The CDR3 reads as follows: CASSVEAGSNEQFF. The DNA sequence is TGTGCCAGCAGCGTAGAGGCCGGGAGCAATGAGCAGTTCTTC.